The next 32 T cell receptor beta chains were all read from a single sample in a study of blood T cells in healthy people across ages. Using a J-beta primer mix together with a sample-barcoded 5' primer, a second PCR was run for roughly 7 to 12 cycles. TCRdb fed the 5' RACE reads into MiXCR, producing one record per CDR3 protein. This table holds around 1,900,000 distinct CDR3 sequences, about 39% found once. Sequencing used blood. These receptors all stem from a human donor in good health.

This clonotype occurred a few times. This chain connects TRBV5-1 to TRBJ2-7; weak D call: TRBD1 (5 bases). V lost 1 base and J lost 3, with 20 bases in between. Germline-derived CDR1 and CDR2 are SGHRS and YFSETQ. The CDR3 covers 17 residues. The CDR3 DNA follows: TGCGCCAGCAGCTTGTCCGGCCATAGGACATACGACTACGAGCAGTACTTC. Protein: CASSLSGHRTYDYEQYF.

The chain combines TRBV7-3 with TRBJ1-1; TRBD1 is a possible D gene (6 bases). Germline V gives CDR1 SGHTA, CDR2 FQGTGA. This CDR3 region has 15 residues. V dropped 5 bases and J dropped 6 bases, with 19 bases sitting between them. CDR3 amino acids: CASSPLGTQAPEAFF. DNA of the CDR3: TGTGCCAGCAGCCCCCTTGGGACACAAGCACCTGAAGCTTTCTTT.

The sample holds a few counts of this clonotype. The rearrangement links TRBV10-3 to TRBJ2-4; 8 bases line up with TRBD1. Germline CDR1 is ENHRY and CDR2 is SYGVKD. The CDR3 runs 15 residues. The J segment lost 13 bases and the V segment lost 6 bases, leaving 17 bases of the junction unmatched. The CDR3 DNA follows: TGTGCCATCAGCGATCTCGGACAGGGAAGGAGGGAGCAGTACTTC. This encodes CAISDLGQGRREQYF.

V gene TRBV27 combines with J gene TRBJ2-7, with 7 bases identical to TRBD2. The junction had 9 bases not matched to a gene; V was cut back by 9 bases and J by 7 bases. From germline, CDR1 is MNHEY and CDR2 SMNVEV (reference sequence). The CDR3 extends over 12 amino acids. Here the CDR3 reads CASSGRMEEQYF. The CDR3 nucleotides read TGTGCCAGTTCCGGGAGGATGGAGGAGCAGTACTTC.

This clonotype was seen only a few times. CDR3: CSARGDRGSTEAFF. The CDR3 nucleotides read TGCAGTGCTAGAGGGGATCGAGGGAGCACTGAAGCTTTCTTT. The chain uses TRBV20-1 and TRBJ1-1; D ambiguous. CDR3 size: 14 residues. Looked up from germline, CDR1 is DFQATT and CDR2 is SNEGSKA (reference sequence). Trimming took off 1 base at V and 4 bases at J, with 13 bases between the two ends.

This rearrangement joins TRBV24-1 to TRBJ2-5, with TRBD1 matching over 9 bases. CDR1 is KGHDR and CDR2 is SFDVKD in the germline V gene. The CDR3 length is 15 residues. V shed 1 base, J shed 4 bases, and the junction held 3 bases outside the gene matches. In DNA, the CDR3 is TGTGCCACCAGTGATTTTTCACAGGGGGCAGAGACCCAGTACTTC. Encoded protein: CATSDFSQGAETQYF.

The V gene is TRBV25-1, the J gene TRBJ2-5, with 9 bases aligning to TRBD1. Per the germline V gene, CDR1 is MGHDK and CDR2 is SYGVNS. The CDR3 sequence is 15 residues long. V shed 3 bases, J shed 11 bases, and the junction held 13 bases outside the gene matches. The CDR3 spells CASSDPRQGDRQQYF. CDR3 nucleotide sequence: TGTGCCAGCAGTGATCCCCGACAGGGGGATAGGCAGCAGTACTTC.

Comments on this clonotype: The junction shows a germline mismatch at one end, possibly a read error. J is TRBJ1-1 and V is TRBV20-1; 7 bases match TRBD1. There are 15 residues in the CDR3. Germline CDR1 reads DFQATT; CDR2 reads SNEGSKA (reference sequence). This CDR3 is CSAGDPGQLNTEAFF. The DNA for the CDR3 is TGCAGTGCTGGAGACCCGGGACAGTTGAACACTGAAGCTTTCTTT.

This clonotype has just a few counts. This chain uses TRBV12-3 or TRBV12-4 with TRBJ2-7, with a possible D match to TRBD2 (5 bases). The V and J ends lost 6 bases and 4 bases respectively, with 13 bases between them. The CDR3 is made up of 13 amino acids. This CDR3 reads CASRLGNRYEQYF. DNA for the CDR3: TGTGCCAGCAGGCTCGGGAATAGGTACGAGCAGTACTTC.

The gene calls are TRBV12-3 or TRBV12-4 and TRBJ1-5; D ambiguous. Trimming shortened V by 3 bases and J by 9 bases, and 15 bases separated the two germline ends. The CDR3 consists of 14 residues. The CDR3 nucleotides are TGTGCCAGCAGTTTCTCGGGTTCCGGTCGGCCCCAGCATTTT. Residues: CASSFSGSGRPQHF.

The J gene is TRBJ2-1, the V gene TRBV20-1, with TRBD2 as a possible D gene (6 bases). The end of the DNA aligns better with TRBJ2-7, so the J call may be wrong. Germline V CDR1 and CDR2: DFQATT, SNEGSKA (reference sequence). This CDR3 contains 14 residues. The DNA for the CDR3 is TGCAGTGCTAGAGATCTAGTGGGGGGTAATGAGCAGTACTTC. Its protein product is CSARDLVGGNEQYF.

V and J are TRBV5-4 and TRBJ2-1; TRBD1 aligns across 7 bases. After removal of 9 bases from V and 10 bases from J, the junction contained 7 bases not matched to a gene. Germline V gene lookup returns CDR1 SGHNT and CDR2 YYREEE (reference sequence). This CDR3 is 11 amino acids long. The CDR3, as DNA: TGTGCCACAGGCGACAGGGCAGAGCAGTTCTTC. This encodes CATGDRAEQFF.

The chain recombines TRBV20-1 with TRBJ2-3, with D perhaps matching TRBD1 (5 bases). Germline V gene sequence: CDR1 DFQATT, CDR2 SNEGSKA (reference sequence). Between the trimmed V and J ends, which lost 6 bases and 0 bases, there was a span of 13 bases. The CDR3 spans 14 residues. CDR3 sequence: CSAPIGVSTDTQYF. The CDR3 bases are TGCAGTGCCCCGATAGGGGTTAGCACAGATACGCAGTATTTT.

There are a few counts of this clonotype. At one end the junction does not follow the germline gene, possibly because of a read error. The chain combines TRBV19 with TRBJ2-3; possible D gene TRBD1, 5 bases. CDR3 size: 13 residues. From germline, CDR1 is LNHDA and CDR2 SQIVND (reference sequence). CDR3 region: CASSQGRADTQYF. The CDR3 region has the DNA TGCGCCAGTAGCCAGGGCCGGGCCGATACGCAGTATTTT.

A word on this clonotype: One junction end does not reproduce the germline sequence, and a read error may be involved. V is TRBV27 and J is TRBJ1-5; D unclear. The germline V gene has CDR1 MNHEY and CDR2 SMNVEV (reference sequence). The CDR3 length is 14 residues. The CDR3 region has the DNA TGTGCCAGCAGTCCTGATTATAGCAATCGGCCCCAGCATTTT. Its protein product is CASSPDYSNRPQHF.

The genes are TRBV29-1 and TRBJ1-5; D is uncertain. This CDR3 comprises 11 residues. Germline lookup yields CDR1 SQVTM and CDR2 ANQGSEA. V dropped 8 bases and J dropped 7 bases, with 12 bases sitting between them. Here the CDR3 reads CSLQVRQPQHF. The CDR3 region has the DNA TGCAGCCTTCAAGTTCGGCAGCCCCAGCATTTT.

CDR3 amino acids: CASSIRDVGGFEQYF. For the CDR3, the DNA is TGTGCCAGCAGTATCCGCGACGTAGGGGGCTTCGAGCAGTACTTC. The chain links TRBV6-2 or TRBV6-3 to TRBJ2-1; 7 bases line up with TRBD1. The end of the DNA fits TRBJ2-7 better, so the J call may be wrong. CDR1 MNHEY and CDR2 SVGEGT come from the germline V gene. This CDR3 contains 15 residues.

The chain has TRBV4-1 and TRBJ2-5; D is perhaps TRBD1 (5 bases). CDR3 length: 14 amino acids. V was trimmed by 0 bases and J by 1 base, leaving 6 bases between them. Per the germline V gene, CDR1 is MGHRA and CDR2 is YSYEKL. The CDR3 here is CASSQDDSQETQYF. In nucleotides, the CDR3 is TGCGCCAGCAGCCAAGATGACAGCCAAGAGACCCAGTACTTC.

The chain employs TRBV5-1 and TRBJ1-4, with 11 bases identical to TRBD1. CDR1 and CDR2 (germline): SGHRS, YFSETQ. V lost 2 bases and J lost 13; bases outside the gene matches: 13. The CDR3 length is 16 residues. CDR3 in amino acids: CASSFVGVGQGDLLFF. The CDR3, as DNA: TGCGCCAGCAGCTTCGTAGGCGTGGGACAGGGGGACTTACTGTTTTTT.

Written as DNA, the CDR3 is TGCGCCAGCAGCCAGACGACAGGGGGCAACTATGGCTACACCTTC. This encodes CASSQTTGGNYGYTF. The rearrangement links TRBV5-1 to TRBJ1-2; 10 positions match TRBD1. Germline V CDR1 and CDR2: SGHRS, YFSETQ. The CDR3 extends over 15 amino acids. The trim removed 4 bases at V and 2 bases at J, leaving 5 bases unmatched.

V usage is TRBV6-6 and J usage is TRBJ2-7; D not resolved. Germline-derived CDR1 and CDR2 are MNHNY and SVGAGI (reference sequence). Between the trimmed V and J ends, which lost 4 bases and 1 base, there was a span of 14 bases. There are 15 residues in the CDR3. The CDR3 region has the DNA TGTGCCAGCAGTTTCCTACGACCGGAATCCTACGAGCAGTACTTC. It codes for CASSFLRPESYEQYF.

DNA of the CDR3: TGCAGTGCTAGAGACGGTGGATGGAAAAACCAAGAGACCCAGTACTTC. Its translation is CSARDGGWKNQETQYF. The chain employs TRBV20-1 and TRBJ2-5, with D uncertain. Germline V gene data show CDR1 as DFQATT and CDR2 as SNEGSKA (reference sequence). V gave up 0 bases and J gave up 0 bases, with 14 bases separating them. The CDR3 is made up of 16 amino acids.

This clonotype was seen a few times. This chain connects TRBV9 to TRBJ1-1; D unclear. The CDR3 has 16 residues. The germline CDR1 and CDR2 sequences are SGDLS and YYNGEE. V lost 1 base to trimming and J lost 1 base, with 14 bases between them. The chain's CDR3 is CASSVNPYTTNTEAFF. CDR3 sequence (DNA): TGTGCCAGCAGCGTAAACCCTTACACTACGAACACTGAAGCTTTCTTT.

The V gene is TRBV6-2 or TRBV6-3, the J gene TRBJ1-1, with D perhaps matching TRBD1 (5 bases). CDR1 and CDR2 (germline): MNHEY, SVGEGT. The V and J ends lost 11 bases and 4 bases respectively, with 17 bases between them. The CDR3 loop spans 13 amino acids. CDR3 in amino acids: CAVETVEATEAFF. The CDR3 DNA is TGTGCCGTCGAGACAGTGGAGGCCACTGAAGCTTTCTTT.

This chain uses TRBV5-5 with TRBJ2-1, with D hard to call. CDR1 and CDR2 (germline): SGHKS, YYEKEE (reference sequence). V lost 0 bases, J lost 4 bases, and 8 bases lay in between. The CDR3 has 14 residues. CDR3 region: CASSLEWRYNEQFF. CDR3 nucleotides: TGTGCCAGCAGCTTGGAGTGGCGGTACAATGAGCAGTTCTTC.

The chain uses TRBV20-1 and TRBJ1-2, with a weak D call TRBD1 (5 bases). Trimming left V 3 bases short and J 2 bases short, with 16 bases between. CDR1 is DFQATT and CDR2 is SNEGSKA in the germline V gene (reference sequence). There are 15 residues in the CDR3. Here the CDR3 DNA reads TGCAGTGCTAGTGCACAGGAGAATCTAAACTATGGCTACACCTTC. Its protein is CSASAQENLNYGYTF.

This sequence joins TRBV12-3 or TRBV12-4 and TRBJ1-2, with 10 positions matching TRBD1. The CDR3 covers 17 residues. After removal of 1 base from V and 2 bases from J, the junction contained 7 bases not matched to a gene. The CDR3 is CASSLGIDRGRNYGYTF. DNA of the CDR3: TGTGCCAGCAGTTTAGGGATAGACAGGGGGCGGAACTATGGCTACACCTTC.

This rearrangement joins TRBV7-2 to TRBJ1-2; 8 bases are a match to TRBD1. V was pared by 5 bases and J by 0 bases, with 5 bases of the junction left unmatched. CDR1 SGHTA and CDR2 FQGNSA come from the germline V gene. This CDR3 spans 15 amino acids. CDR3 coding DNA: TGTGCCAGCAGCAAGACAGGGGATCCTAACTATGGCTACACCTTC. This gives the protein CASSKTGDPNYGYTF.

In its sample, this clonotype was seen a few times. The chain has TRBV28 and TRBJ2-1; unclear D gene. V lost 2 bases, J lost 4 bases, and 12 bases lay in between. Germline CDR1 and CDR2: MDHEN and SYDVKM. This CDR3 is built from 15 residues. CDR3 in amino acids: CASSLVTVLYNEQFF. The CDR3 bases are TGTGCCAGCAGTTTAGTCACAGTCCTTTACAATGAGCAGTTCTTC.

The rearrangement uses TRBV20-1 and TRBJ1-2; D call uncertain. This CDR3 region has 12 residues. V gave up 1 base and J gave up 2 bases, with 5 bases separating them. CDR1 and CDR2 (germline): DFQATT, SNEGSKA (reference sequence). CDR3: CSARGVNYGYTF. Written as DNA, the CDR3 is TGCAGTGCTAGAGGGGTGAACTATGGCTACACCTTC.

As concerns this clonotype: A much larger clone lies a single base off, so this may be a read error. The chain is built from TRBV27 and TRBJ2-4, with D tentatively TRBD2 (6 bases). CDR3 length: 15 amino acids. Germline loops: CDR1 MNHEY, CDR2 SMNVEV (reference sequence). Deletions cut 5 bases from V and 11 bases from J, with 22 bases between. CDR3 in DNA: TGTGCCAGCAGTCCTCGCCCGGACTACGGGGATGTTCAGTACTTC. As protein: CASSPRPDYGDVQYF.

This clonotype was counted a few times. The chain recombines TRBV6-2 or TRBV6-3 with TRBJ2-7; D gene uncertain. Per germline, CDR1 MNHEY and CDR2 SVGEGT. CDR3 length: 14 residues. V dropped 6 bases and J dropped 6 bases, with 18 bases sitting between them. The CDR3 loop reads CASRSSWLLSEQYF. Here the CDR3 DNA reads TGTGCCAGCAGATCTAGTTGGCTGCTCTCCGAGCAGTACTTC.